The 20 T cell receptor beta chains reported below all come from one sample, sequenced in a study of blood T cells in healthy people across ages. Sample-barcoded 5' priming and a J-beta primer mix drove a second PCR of 7 to 11 cycles. TCRdb independently ran MiXCR on the 5' RACE reads; one entry per CDR3 protein. Of 1.5 million to 2 million distinct CDR3 sequences in the sample, 49% are singletons; the top ten hold less than 2.5%. Sequenced: blood. These receptor sequences come from a woman in her forties in good health.

The chain carries TRBV20-1 and TRBJ2-7, with 7 bases that match TRBD2. Germline loops: CDR1 DFQATT, CDR2 SNEGSKA (reference sequence). CDR3 length equals 15 residues. V lost 6 bases to trimming and J lost 2 bases; unmatched junction nucleotides: 13. This CDR3 is CSAGGESGYPYEQYF. The CDR3, as DNA: TGCAGTGCGGGGGGGGAGTCAGGGTATCCCTACGAGCAGTACTTC.

The chain combines TRBV11-3 with TRBJ2-5; TRBD2 matches 8 bases. The germline V gene has CDR1 SGHNT and CDR2 YENEEA. The CDR3 totals 17 residues. The junction had 10 bases not matched to a gene; V was cut back by 4 bases and J by 0 bases. The CDR3 DNA reads TGTGCCAGCAGCTCCGGAACTAGCGGCTTGTACCAAGAGACCCAGTACTTC. It encodes CASSSGTSGLYQETQYF.

The V gene is TRBV20-1, the J gene TRBJ1-2; D might be TRBD1 (6 bases). Germline V gene data show CDR1 as DFQATT and CDR2 as SNEGSKA (reference sequence). There are 12 residues in the CDR3. V gave up 7 bases and J gave up 2 bases, with 11 bases separating them. In DNA, the CDR3 is TGCAGTGATTTGGGGGCAAACTATGGCTACACCTTC. Its translation is CSDLGANYGYTF.

This chain uses TRBV27 with TRBJ1-2; maybe TRBD1 (5 bases). Trimming removed 2 bases from V and 5 bases from J, with 12 bases in between. This CDR3 contains 14 residues. CDR1 and CDR2 (germline): MNHEY, SMNVEV (reference sequence). The CDR3 DNA follows: TGTGCCAGCAGTTTAAGGGGCGTTGGGTATGGCTACACCTTC. Its protein is CASSLRGVGYGYTF.

This clonotype was picked up one time. J is TRBJ2-5 and V is TRBV15; D possibly corresponds to TRBD1 (5 bases). Germline V gives CDR1 LNHNV, CDR2 YYDKDF (reference sequence). The CDR3 runs 14 residues. V lost 0 bases and J 11 bases, leaving 16 bases between the germline ends. The CDR3 DNA is TGTGCCACCAGCAGAGAGGGCAGGGTACATGAGCAGTACTTC. Translation: CATSREGRVHEQYF. Complete variable domain (other parts from reference TRBV15 and TRBJ2-5): DAMVIQNPRYQVTQFGKPVTLSCSQTLNHNVMYWYQQKSSQAPKLLFHYYDKDFNNEADTPDNFQSRRPNTSFCFLDIRSPGLGDTAMYLCATSREGRVHEQYFGPGTRLLVL.

The V and J genes are TRBV18 and TRBJ2-7; no reliable D call. The CDR3 has 16 residues. Germline V gene data show CDR1 as KGHSH and CDR2 as LQKENI. Trimming removed 3 bases at V and 1 base at J, with 16 bases between. The CDR3 nucleotides read TGTGCCAGCTCACCTAATTCAGTGATAAGTTCCTACGAGCAGTACTTC. Residues: CASSPNSVISSYEQYF.

DNA of the CDR3: TGCAGTGCTAGAGAAACAGGGGCACCCTCCTATGGCTACACCTTC. This sequence encodes CSARETGAPSYGYTF. The chain recombines TRBV20-1 with TRBJ1-2; 7 bases are a match to TRBD1. V was pared by 0 bases and J by 4 bases, with 8 bases of the junction left unmatched. This CDR3 spans 15 amino acids. From germline, CDR1 is DFQATT and CDR2 SNEGSKA (reference sequence).

The rearrangement joins TRBV20-1 to TRBJ2-1, with 7 positions matching TRBD2. V shed 3 bases and J 1 base; nucleotides not matched to a gene: 3. Per the germline V gene, CDR1 is DFQATT and CDR2 is SNEGSKA (reference sequence). The CDR3 length is 14 residues. The CDR3 protein is CSASPGGSYNEQFF. CDR3 in DNA: TGCAGTGCTAGTCCGGGGGGTTCCTACAATGAGCAGTTCTTC.

This rearrangement joins TRBV3-1 to TRBJ1-6, with D uncertain. V lost 0 bases and J lost 0, with 12 bases in between. Germline assignment: CDR1 LGHDT and CDR2 YNNKEL (reference sequence). This CDR3 is 18 amino acids long. The CDR3 bases are TGTGCCAGCAGCCAAGATCGGGTCCAGAGCTCCTATAATTCACCCCTCCACTTT. Amino acids: CASSQDRVQSSYNSPLHF.

This clonotype was counted a few times. The chain joins TRBV29-1 to TRBJ2-5; D tentatively fits TRBD1 or TRBD2 (5 bases each). The V end lost 5 bases, the J end lost 7 bases, and 17 bases lay between the germline ends. The CDR3 sequence is 13 residues long. CDR1 and CDR2 (germline): SQVTM, ANQGSEA. The CDR3 loop is CSVTGSGRGTQYF. CDR3 DNA: TGCAGCGTTACGGGGTCGGGACGGGGGACCCAGTACTTC.

The V gene is TRBV6-2 or TRBV6-3, the J gene TRBJ2-3, with 10 bases identical to TRBD1. CDR3 length: 17 amino acids. From germline, CDR1 is MNHEY and CDR2 SVGEGT. J was trimmed by 2 bases and V by 1 base; bases with no gene match: 6. The CDR3 DNA follows: TGTGCCAGCAGTTACTTACGGACAGGGGGGGACACAGATACGCAGTATTTT. Translation: CASSYLRTGGDTDTQYF.

The chain carries TRBV5-1 and TRBJ2-3; no clear D gene. With 0 bases removed from V and 8 bases from J, the gap between germline ends came to 13 bases. This CDR3 is 14 amino acids long. Germline V gene data show CDR1 as SGHRS and CDR2 as YFSETQ. The CDR3 DNA is TGCGCCAGCAGCTTGGAGGGCCGGTCGAGTACGCAGTATTTT. It codes for CASSLEGRSSTQYF.

This clonotype was seen more than once but under ten times. The chain couples TRBV6-5 to TRBJ1-1, with D perhaps TRBD1 (5 bases). Germline V lookup: CDR1 MNHEY, CDR2 SVGAGI. V was clipped by 6 bases and J by 12 bases, with 14 bases between them. The CDR3 contains 11 residues. For the CDR3, the DNA is TGTGCCAGCAGATTACAGGTGACTACTTTCTTT. It is translated as CASRLQVTTFF.

This clonotype occurred a few times. The chain recombines TRBV4-3 with TRBJ2-1, with TRBD2 matching over 13 bases. The CDR3 is 21 residues long. V was clipped by 2 bases and J by 0 bases; unmatched bases: 13. CDR1 is LGHNA, CDR2 YSLEER, per germline. DNA of the CDR3: TGCGCCAGCAGCCAAAGGAAAACTCTGGGACTAGCGGGGAGCTCCTACAATGAGCAGTTCTTC. It codes for CASSQRKTLGLAGSSYNEQFF.

In its sample, this clonotype was seen a few times. The CDR3 DNA is TGTGCCATATTTGGGACAGGGGGTATGACGGACTATGGCTACACCTTC. It translates to CAIFGTGGMTDYGYTF. The V call is TRBV10-3, the J call TRBJ1-2; TRBD1 matches 11 bases. J lost 3 bases, V lost 9 bases, and 12 bases had no gene match. The CDR3 length is 16 residues. Germline assignment: CDR1 ENHRY and CDR2 SYGVKD.

This clonotype has a handful of counts. The J gene is TRBJ2-1, the V gene TRBV15; tentative D call: TRBD1 (6 bases). Trimming left V 2 bases short and J 4 bases short, with 15 bases between. The CDR3 extends over 16 amino acids. CDR1 is LNHNV, CDR2 YYDKDF, per germline (reference sequence). CDR3 residues: CATSRSPQGTYNEQFF. The DNA of the CDR3 is TGTGCCACCAGCAGATCCCCGCAGGGGACATACAATGAGCAGTTCTTC.

The genes are TRBV5-6 and TRBJ2-6; either TRBD1 or TRBD2 may supply D (5 bases each). The CDR3 consists of 17 residues. In germline, CDR1 is SGHDT, CDR2 YYEEEE. The V gene lost 6 bases and the J gene lost 0 bases, with 16 bases spanning the gap. The CDR3 loop reads CASTWGPLVSGANVLTF. The CDR3 DNA is TGTGCCAGCACCTGGGGACCCCTAGTCTCTGGGGCCAACGTCCTGACTTTC.

The chain employs TRBV3-1 and TRBJ2-3, with 9 bases matching TRBD2. Germline-derived CDR1 and CDR2 are LGHDT and YNNKEL (reference sequence). The V and J ends lost 0 bases and 0 bases, in that order; junction bases with no gene match: 10. The CDR3 extends over 19 amino acids. For the CDR3, the DNA is TGTGCCAGCAGCCAAGATCGGCGGGGGGGACGATCTAGCACAGATACGCAGTATTTT. As protein: CASSQDRRGGRSSTDTQYF.

V usage is TRBV20-1 and J usage is TRBJ2-5; no clear D gene. Per germline, CDR1 DFQATT and CDR2 SNEGSKA (reference sequence). Trimming took 3 bases from V and 0 from J, leaving 14 bases between them. The CDR3 sequence is 15 residues long. CDR3 DNA sequence: TGCAGTGCTAGGGCAGATAACGTCAACCAAGAGACCCAGTACTTC. Protein: CSARADNVNQETQYF.

This chain connects TRBV29-1 to TRBJ2-7, with D perhaps matching TRBD2 (5 bases). The CDR3 runs 14 residues. The germline gives CDR1 SQVTM, CDR2 ANQGSEA. The V end lost 4 bases, the J end lost 2 bases, and 15 bases lay between the germline ends. The CDR3 DNA follows: TGCAGCGTTGTTACCCGGGGTCGGCCCTACGAGCAGTACTTC. Its translation is CSVVTRGRPYEQYF.